This TCR beta chain was documented in a study of type 1 regulatory T cells. Study-wide context: T-allo10 is an in vitro-generated, Tr1-enriched CD4 T cell product specific for alloantigen.

The CDR3 covers 15 residues. CDR1 and CDR2 from the germline V gene are MNHEY and SMNVEV (reference sequence). V shed 5 bases, J shed 10 bases, and the junction held 10 bases outside the gene matches. This clonotype occurred a few times. Its antigen is not identified. MiXCR, run by TCRdb on the reads, gives a single entry per CDR3 protein. The sample has approximately 43,000 distinct CDR3 sequences; more than 10% are singletons. The origin of this receptor is a human donor in good health. Sequenced sample: cultured non-Tr1 T cells, either the whole culture or a sorted T cell fraction (not recorded which). This chain links TRBV27 with TRBJ2-1; 11 bases match TRBD2. CDR3 sequence reads: CASSLRRLAGKEQFF. CDR3 bases: TGTGCCAGCAGTCTTCGGCGACTAGCGGGAAAAGAGCAGTTCTTC.